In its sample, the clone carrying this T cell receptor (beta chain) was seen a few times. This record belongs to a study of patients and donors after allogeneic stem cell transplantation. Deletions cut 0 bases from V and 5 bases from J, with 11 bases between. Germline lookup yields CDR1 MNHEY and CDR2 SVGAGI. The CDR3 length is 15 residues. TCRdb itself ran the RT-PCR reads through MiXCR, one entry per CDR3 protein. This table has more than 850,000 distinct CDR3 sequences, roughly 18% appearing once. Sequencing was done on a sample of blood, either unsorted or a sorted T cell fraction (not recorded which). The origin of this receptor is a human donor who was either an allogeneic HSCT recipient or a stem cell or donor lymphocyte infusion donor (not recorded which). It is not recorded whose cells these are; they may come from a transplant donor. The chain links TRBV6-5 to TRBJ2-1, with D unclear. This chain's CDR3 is CASSYSSSPNNEQFF. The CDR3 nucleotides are TGTGCCAGCAGTTACTCGAGTAGCCCCAACAATGAGCAGTTCTTC.